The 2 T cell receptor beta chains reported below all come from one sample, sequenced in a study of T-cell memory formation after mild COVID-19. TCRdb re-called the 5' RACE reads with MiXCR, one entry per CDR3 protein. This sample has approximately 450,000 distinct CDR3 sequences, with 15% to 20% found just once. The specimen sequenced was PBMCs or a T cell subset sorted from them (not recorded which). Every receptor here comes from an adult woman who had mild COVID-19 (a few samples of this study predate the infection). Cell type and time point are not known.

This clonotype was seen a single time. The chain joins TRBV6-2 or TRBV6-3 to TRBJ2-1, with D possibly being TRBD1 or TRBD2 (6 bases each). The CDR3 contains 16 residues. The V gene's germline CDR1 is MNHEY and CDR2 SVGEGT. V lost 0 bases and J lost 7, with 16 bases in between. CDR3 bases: TGTGCCAGCAGTTACTCCGTCTGGGGGGCGGGGAATGAGCAGTTCTTC. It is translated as CASSYSVWGAGNEQFF.

The CDR3 nucleotides are TGTGCCAGCAGCTTAGATTGGTCGAACACCGGGGAGCTGTTTTTT. It translates to CASSLDWSNTGELFF. This sequence joins TRBV11-2 and TRBJ2-2; D unresolved. This CDR3 has 15 residues. The V and J ends lost 0 bases and 0 bases respectively, with 5 bases between them. Germline V CDR1 and CDR2: SGHAT, FQNNGV. The whole variable domain, remainder taken from reference TRBV11-2 and TRBJ2-2, is EAGVAQSPRYKIIEKRQSVAFWCNPISGHATLYWYQQILGQGPKLLIQFQNNGVVDDSQLPKDRFSAERLKGVDSTLKIQPAKLEDSAVYLCASSLDWSNTGELFFGEGSRLTVL.